This TCR beta chain was recorded in a study of PD-1 blockade in classical Hodgkin lymphoma. Study context: Every 2 weeks, patients had 3 mg/kg nivolumab intravenously. Study-wide results and caveats: The CD4+ diversity rise by C4D1 was clearest in complete responders. Patients who began taking nivolumab under 1 year after ASCT were left out.

With regard to this clone: What it binds is unknown.

Clones were sequenced by immunoSEQ multiplex PCR, and TCRdb holds only the in-frame ones, with some missing. The sample has about 22,000 clones; about four fifths are singletons. Exposure to brentuximab vedotin varied, and each patient had relapsed following autologous stem cell transplantation. Complete response, partial response or progressive disease constituted the best responses recorded. V was clipped by 3 bases and J by 6 bases; unmatched bases: 8. Germline V gene data show CDR1 as GTSNPN and CDR2 as SVGIG (reference sequence). The CDR3 runs 14 residues. This sample comprised peripheral blood mononuclear cells (PBMCs), obtained before the second cycle of nivolumab. The clonotype was recovered from a human donor with classical Hodgkin lymphoma. The rearrangement uses TRBV30 and TRBJ1-1, with 9 bases that match TRBD1. This CDR3 reads CAWRSQGASAEAFF. The CDR3 region has the DNA TGTGCCTGGAGGTCACAGGGGGCATCCGCTGAAGCTTTCTTT. The full variable domain, completed using reference TRBV30 and TRBJ1-1, is SQTIHQWPATLVQPVGSPLSLECTVEGTSNPNLYWYRQAAGRGLQLLFYSVGIGQISSEVPQNLSASRPQDRQFILSSKKLLLSDSGFYLCAWRSQGASAEAFFGQGTRLTVV.